These T cell receptor beta chains were read from a single sample in a study of PD-L1 blockade in urothelial cancer. Sequencing used immunoSEQ multiplex PCR; TCRdb keeps in-frame clones, though not all of them. The sample comprises 40,000 or so clones, roughly four fifths of which are singletons, and almost 7% rests with the top ten. Sequenced here: PBMCs, sampled around atezolizumab (anti-PD-L1) treatment. Every receptor here comes from a man aged 55 to 70 with urothelial cancer. Each CDR3 is given with its conserved first and last residue. The order of the fields is J gene, V gene, D gene, CDR3 protein. A D gene is named only where the DNA matches it firmly.

J gene: TRBJ2-3; V gene: TRBV9; D gene: TRBD2; CDR3 protein: CASSPSPLAGDVDTQYF
J gene: TRBJ2-4; V gene: TRBV6-1; D gene: NA; CDR3 protein: CASSENSQNIQYF
J gene: TRBJ2-5; V gene: TRBV5-1; D gene: TRBD2; CDR3 protein: CASSKGRGGETQYF
J gene: TRBJ2-5; V gene: TRBV6-5; D gene: TRBD1; CDR3 protein: CASSPDREETQYF
J gene: TRBJ2-1; V gene: TRBV19; D gene: NA; CDR3 protein: CASSPDRSDNEQFF
J gene: TRBJ1-5; V gene: TRBV5-5; D gene: NA; CDR3 protein: CASSLGGLMSNQPQHF
J gene: TRBJ2-3; V gene: TRBV6-4; D gene: TRBD2; CDR3 protein: CASSGLAGDTQYF
J gene: TRBJ1-1; V gene: TRBV28; D gene: NA; CDR3 protein: CASSSGNTEAFF
J gene: TRBJ1-2; V gene: TRBV6-1; D gene: TRBD1; CDR3 protein: CASSEYRQGNYGYTF
J gene: TRBJ2-3; V gene: TRBV12-5; D gene: TRBD2; CDR3 protein: CASAAGVTQYF
J gene: TRBJ2-1; V gene: TRBV2; D gene: TRBD1; CDR3 protein: CASSDPGQGANEQFF
J gene: TRBJ1-3; V gene: TRBV2; D gene: NA; CDR3 protein: CASSEALAGRNTIYF
J gene: TRBJ2-7; V gene: TRBV7-6; D gene: TRBD1; CDR3 protein: CASSLVSSGGTYEQYF
J gene: TRBJ2-5; V gene: TRBV11-2; D gene: NA; CDR3 protein: CASGSLPGGWETQYF
J gene: TRBJ1-2; V gene: TRBV11-2; D gene: NA; CDR3 protein: CASSLSGDGYTF
J gene: TRBJ1-1; V gene: TRBV6-5; D gene: NA; CDR3 protein: CASSPTGAEAFF
J gene: TRBJ1-1; V gene: TRBV7-2; D gene: NA; CDR3 protein: CASSLLTDTEAFF
J gene: TRBJ1-4; V gene: TRBV30; D gene: TRBD1; CDR3 protein: CAWSVGGTGYSEKLFF
J gene: TRBJ2-3; V gene: TRBV6-5; D gene: NA; CDR3 protein: CASSYTATDTQYF
J gene: TRBJ1-2; V gene: TRBV6-1; D gene: NA; CDR3 protein: CASSEARQLYGYTF
J gene: TRBJ2-1; V gene: TRBV7-6; D gene: NA; CDR3 protein: CASSTTYNEQFF
J gene: TRBJ1-4; V gene: TRBV5-1; D gene: NA; CDR3 protein: CASSLSVINEKLFF
J gene: TRBJ2-7; V gene: TRBV27; D gene: NA; CDR3 protein: CASSLRHRLGEQYF
J gene: TRBJ2-5; V gene: TRBV11-2; D gene: TRBD2; CDR3 protein: CASSHGTSGARETQYF
J gene: TRBJ2-2; V gene: TRBV9; D gene: NA; CDR3 protein: CASSVVAGNTGELFF
J gene: TRBJ2-1; V gene: TRBV5-1; D gene: TRBD2; CDR3 protein: CASSESGELYNEQFF
J gene: TRBJ1-5; V gene: TRBV19; D gene: TRBD1; CDR3 protein: CASTPGDRGNQPQHF
J gene: TRBJ1-1; V gene: TRBV18; D gene: TRBD1; CDR3 protein: CASSQQGTGNTEAFF
J gene: TRBJ1-4; V gene: TRBV7-7; D gene: NA; CDR3 protein: CASSPEGGSEKLFF
J gene: TRBJ1-2; V gene: TRBV11-2; D gene: TRBD1; CDR3 protein: CASSPRQKTGADYGYTF
J gene: TRBJ2-5; V gene: TRBV14; D gene: TRBD1; CDR3 protein: CASSIRQGAEKTQYF
J gene: TRBJ1-6; V gene: TRBV28; D gene: NA; CDR3 protein: CASTASGGEANSPLHF
J gene: TRBJ2-7; V gene: TRBV14; D gene: TRBD1; CDR3 protein: CASSPRRQGLDEQYF
J gene: TRBJ1-1; V gene: TRBV7-9; D gene: NA; CDR3 protein: CASSPSGTEAFF
J gene: TRBJ2-1; V gene: TRBV7-8; D gene: NA; CDR3 protein: CASSLAGGAYNEQFF
J gene: TRBJ2-7; V gene: TRBV15; D gene: TRBD2; CDR3 protein: CATSSVLAGAPGRYEQYF
J gene: TRBJ1-1; V gene: TRBV7-9; D gene: NA; CDR3 protein: CASSSGTNTEAFF
J gene: TRBJ1-4; V gene: TRBV21-1; D gene: NA; CDR3 protein: CASSKALSGGGEKLFF
J gene: TRBJ2-7; V gene: TRBV30; D gene: TRBD1; CDR3 protein: CAWSTRTGGVEQYF
J gene: TRBJ1-1; V gene: TRBV10-3; D gene: TRBD1; CDR3 protein: CAISAPGQAREAFF
J gene: TRBJ1-5; V gene: TRBV2; D gene: NA; CDR3 protein: CASSRGSGGNQPQHF
J gene: TRBJ1-2; V gene: TRBV2; D gene: NA; CDR3 protein: CASSAQAIYGYTF
J gene: TRBJ1-1; V gene: TRBV27; D gene: TRBD1; CDR3 protein: CASSAATTGSTEAFF
J gene: TRBJ2-1; V gene: TRBV19; D gene: TRBD1; CDR3 protein: CASSIVATGGWRGFTYNEQFF
J gene: TRBJ1-2; V gene: TRBV19; D gene: TRBD1; CDR3 protein: CASSPQGFYGYTF
J gene: TRBJ1-5; V gene: TRBV19; D gene: TRBD1; CDR3 protein: CASSTYRDSWSRQPQHF
J gene: TRBJ1-2; V gene: TRBV11-2; D gene: NA; CDR3 protein: CASSPGVSTGYTF
J gene: TRBJ2-7; V gene: TRBV2; D gene: TRBD1; CDR3 protein: CASRGLTGTGKYEQYF
J gene: TRBJ1-6; V gene: TRBV7-9; D gene: NA; CDR3 protein: CASSSPVAWGGNSPLHF
J gene: TRBJ2-6; V gene: TRBV19; D gene: NA; CDR3 protein: CASSRGSGANVLTF
J gene: TRBJ1-5; V gene: TRBV4-1; D gene: TRBD1; CDR3 protein: CASSQYYRGLSNQPQHF
J gene: TRBJ1-3; V gene: TRBV5-8; D gene: NA; CDR3 protein: CASSLGDSPGNTIYF
J gene: TRBJ1-5; V gene: TRBV7-2; D gene: TRBD1; CDR3 protein: CASSPGQGGQPQHF
J gene: TRBJ1-2; V gene: TRBV4-2; D gene: NA; CDR3 protein: CASSPYGGGYTF
J gene: TRBJ1-4; V gene: TRBV15; D gene: NA; CDR3 protein: CATSYGEREKLFF